This passage covers 25 T cell receptor beta chains from one sample sequenced in a study of response to subunit inactivated influenza vaccine. A single record per CDR3 protein comes from TCRdb applying MiXCR to the RT-PCR reads. The sample has under 950,000 distinct CDR3 sequences, 21% seen once; the top ten hold roughly a tenth. Sequencing used PBMCs from blood, obtained around 5 days after vaccination. These receptors all stem from a man in his forties or fifties who received an inactivated influenza vaccine.

This chain links TRBV20-1 with TRBJ2-7; 11 nucleotides line up with TRBD1. Looked up from germline, CDR1 is DFQATT and CDR2 is SNEGSKA (reference sequence). This CDR3 region has 15 residues. V trimming: 0 bases; J trimming: 2 bases; junction bases outside the gene matches: 3. The CDR3 here is CSARDMGQGAYEQYF. The DNA of the CDR3 is TGCAGTGCTAGAGATATGGGACAGGGGGCCTACGAGCAGTACTTC.

The rearrangement uses TRBV2 and TRBJ2-3; either TRBD1 or TRBD2 may supply D (5 bases each). Trimming cost V 4 bases and J 5 bases, with 13 bases left between them. CDR1 SNHLY and CDR2 FYNNEI come from the germline V gene. The CDR3 is made up of 14 amino acids. The CDR3 region has the DNA TGTGCCAGCAGTGCTAGTTGGGGACGAGATACGCAGTATTTT. Its translation: CASSASWGRDTQYF.

This chain links TRBV6-1 with TRBJ2-3; 9 nucleotides align to TRBD1. The V gene end was trimmed by 7 bases and the J gene end by 2 bases; junction bases not matched to a gene: 7. The CDR3 spans 15 residues. CDR1 is MNHNS, CDR2 SASEGT, per germline. The DNA of the CDR3 is TGTGCCAGCACCGAACAGGGGGCGCCCACAGATACGCAGTATTTT. This gives the protein CASTEQGAPTDTQYF.

This rearrangement joins TRBV7-2 to TRBJ2-7; a weak D match, TRBD2 (5 bases). Germline V gene sequence: CDR1 SGHTA, CDR2 FQGNSA. V lost 4 bases, J lost 0 bases, and 10 bases lay in between. The CDR3 is 14 residues long. The CDR3 sequence is CASSSDSSSYEQYF. The CDR3 nucleotides read TGTGCCAGCAGCTCGGACTCGAGCTCCTACGAGCAGTACTTC.

This chain joins TRBV6-5 and TRBJ2-1; TRBD1 agrees at 9 bases. J was trimmed by 9 bases and V by 2 bases; bases with no gene match: 14. The CDR3 is made up of 17 amino acids. CDR1 is MNHEY and CDR2 is SVGAGI in the germline V gene. DNA of the CDR3: TGTGCCAGCAGTTACGGACCGGGACAGGGCCTACATGGTGAGCAGTTCTTC. The encoded protein is CASSYGPGQGLHGEQFF.

For the CDR3, the DNA is TGCAGTGCTAGGCGGGGACAGGGGAACTACAATGAGCAGTTCTTC. This codes for CSARRGQGNYNEQFF. This chain connects TRBV20-1 to TRBJ2-1; 10 nucleotides match TRBD1. V shed 3 bases, J shed 3 bases, and the junction held 5 bases outside the gene matches. The CDR3 has 15 amino acids. Germline CDR1 reads DFQATT; CDR2 reads SNEGSKA (reference sequence).

V usage is TRBV9 and J usage is TRBJ2-6; TRBD1 agrees at 7 bases. The CDR3 is made up of 17 amino acids. The germline CDR1 and CDR2 sequences are SGDLS and YYNGEE. V trimming: 0 bases; J trimming: 4 bases; junction bases outside the gene matches: 7. The CDR3 coding sequence is TGTGCCAGCAGCGTAGTGGACAGGTCGTCAGGGGCCAACGTCCTGACTTTC. Translating it yields CASSVVDRSSGANVLTF.

This clonotype has a handful of counts. This chain uses TRBV9 with TRBJ2-4, with D perhaps TRBD2 (7 bases). This CDR3 region has 14 residues. The germline V gene has CDR1 SGDLS and CDR2 YYNGEE. Trimming cost V 6 bases and J 8 bases, with 18 bases left between them. The CDR3 region is CASNGGGSADIQYF. CDR3 coding DNA: TGTGCCAGCAATGGGGGCGGGAGCGCTGACATTCAGTACTTC.

This chain links TRBV20-1 with TRBJ1-5; 11 positions match TRBD1. From germline, CDR1 is DFQATT and CDR2 SNEGSKA (reference sequence). The CDR3 contains 17 residues. V gave up 3 bases and J gave up 4 bases; unmatched junction bases: 11. The CDR3 spells CSASPRDRGSTNQPQHF. The CDR3 region has the DNA TGCAGTGCTAGTCCCCGGGACAGGGGGAGTACTAATCAGCCCCAGCATTTT.

This clonotype came up many times. The V call is TRBV7-9, the J call TRBJ1-2; D not certain. Germline V CDR1 and CDR2: SEHNR, FQNEAQ (reference sequence). The CDR3 consists of 13 residues. V lost 1 base and J 4 bases, leaving 7 bases between the germline ends. CDR3 amino acids: CASSLEGGYGYTF. In DNA, the CDR3 is TGTGCCAGCAGCTTAGAGGGAGGCTATGGCTACACCTTC.

The chain links TRBV28 to TRBJ2-1; tentatively, D is TRBD1 or TRBD2 (5 bases each). This CDR3 comprises 14 residues. Germline loops: CDR1 MDHEN, CDR2 SYDVKM. V shed 7 bases and J shed 8 bases, with 18 bases lying between them. The CDR3 nucleotides are TGTGCCAGCACCAAAGGGGCTAGCCGTCATGAGCAGTTCTTC. This sequence encodes CASTKGASRHEQFF. Based on the CDR3 plus reference TRBV28 and TRBJ2-1, the full variable domain is DVKVTQSSRYLVKRTGEKVFLECVQDMDHENMFWYRQDPGLGLRLIYFSYDVKMKEKGDIPEGYSVSREKKERFSLILESASTNQTSMYLCASTKGASRHEQFFGPGTRLTVL.

This clonotype was recorded a few times. The chain employs TRBV7-9 and TRBJ1-1; possible D gene TRBD1, 5 bases. CDR1 is SEHNR and CDR2 is FQNEAQ in the germline V gene (reference sequence). CDR3 size: 14 residues. V lost 6 bases, J lost 3 bases, and 14 bases lay in between. The DNA of the CDR3 is TGTGCCAGCAGACCATGGGTAGGGGACACTGAAGCTTTCTTT. Translated, it gives CASRPWVGDTEAFF.

The genes are TRBV11-2 and TRBJ2-7, with D perhaps TRBD1 or TRBD2 (6 bases each). In germline, CDR1 is SGHAT, CDR2 FQNNGV. V gave up 0 bases and J gave up 6 bases, with 12 bases separating them. CDR3 length: 14 amino acids. The CDR3, as DNA: TGTGCCAGCAGCTTAGATCCGGGGGCAGGCGAGCAGTACTTC. Protein product: CASSLDPGAGEQYF.

The chain employs TRBV6-1 and TRBJ1-2; 7 nucleotides match TRBD1. Trimming cost V 6 bases and J 2 bases; bases outside gene matches: 9. The CDR3 has 15 residues. Looked up from germline, CDR1 is MNHNS and CDR2 is SASEGT. The CDR3 sequence is CASSRRQGGNYGYTF. CDR3 DNA sequence: TGTGCCAGCAGCCGGAGACAGGGAGGAAACTATGGCTACACCTTC.

In nucleotides, the CDR3 is TGTGCCAGCAGGAGACAGGCAATCTCCTACGAGCAGTACTTC. It is translated as CASRRQAISYEQYF. This chain joins TRBV6-2 or TRBV6-3 and TRBJ2-7; tentatively, D is TRBD1 (6 bases). In germline, CDR1 is MNHEY, CDR2 SVGEGT. The CDR3 has 14 amino acids. V was trimmed by 6 bases and J by 0 bases, leaving 12 bases between them.

The rearrangement uses TRBV6-1 and TRBJ2-3, with 7 bases aligning to TRBD1. J was trimmed by 4 bases and V by 6 bases; bases with no gene match: 4. The CDR3 loop spans 13 amino acids. From germline, CDR1 is MNHNS and CDR2 SASEGT. CDR3 residues: CASRTGTADTQYF. CDR3 bases: TGTGCCAGCAGAACCGGGACAGCAGATACGCAGTATTTT.

J is TRBJ1-2 and V is TRBV25-1; the D gene is possibly TRBD1 (5 bases). CDR1 MGHDK and CDR2 SYGVNS come from the germline V gene. The CDR3 length is 14 residues. V lost 6 bases and J lost 3, with 14 bases in between. CDR3 region: CASSVGGTHYGYTF. CDR3 in DNA: TGTGCCAGCAGCGTCGGGGGGACCCACTATGGCTACACCTTC.

The chain is built from TRBV20-1 and TRBJ2-2; D perhaps matches TRBD2 (7 bases). The CDR3 is made up of 15 amino acids. Germline V gene data show CDR1 as DFQATT and CDR2 as SNEGSKA (reference sequence). V was shortened by 0 bases and J by 7 bases, with 15 bases between the two germline ends. The CDR3 loop is CSARELGGQNGELFF. CDR3 DNA sequence: TGCAGTGCTAGAGAATTGGGGGGGCAAAACGGGGAGCTGTTTTTT.

J is TRBJ2-7 and V is TRBV20-1; 9 bases map to TRBD2. The CDR3 runs 15 residues. Germline trimming cut 4 bases from V and 2 bases from J; bases unmatched to any gene: 9. Germline-derived CDR1 and CDR2 are DFQATT and SNEGSKA (reference sequence). CDR3 amino acids: CSATNPSGATYEQYF. CDR3 bases: TGCAGTGCTACTAACCCTAGCGGGGCGACCTACGAGCAGTACTTC.

The chain has TRBV7-2 and TRBJ2-1; possible D gene TRBD1, 5 bases. Germline values: CDR1 SGHTA, CDR2 FQGNSA. V lost 5 bases and J 0 bases, leaving 17 bases between the germline ends. The CDR3 is 17 residues long. The CDR3 reads CASSPGFSGLSYNEQFF. In DNA, the CDR3 is TGTGCCAGCAGCCCAGGGTTTAGTGGCCTCTCCTACAATGAGCAGTTCTTC.

As for this clonotype: This may arise from a read error, as a much more abundant clone is one base away. J is TRBJ2-3 and V is TRBV29-1, with 7 bases identical to TRBD2. V gave up 5 bases and J gave up 4 bases; unmatched junction bases: 15. Germline loops: CDR1 SQVTM, CDR2 ANQGSEA. This CDR3 is built from 16 residues. As DNA, the CDR3 is TGCAGCGTTTCCCCGTGGGGGAGGGCCGTCCCAGATACGCAGTATTTT. It encodes CSVSPWGRAVPDTQYF.

The J gene is TRBJ2-1, the V gene TRBV14; D uncertain. Trimming took off 0 bases at V and 8 bases at J, with 8 bases between the two ends. Germline V CDR1 and CDR2: SGHDN, FVKESK. CDR3 size: 13 residues. The CDR3 DNA sequence: TGTGCCAGCAGCCAAGATCTCCGAGATGAGCAGTTCTTC. Amino acid sequence: CASSQDLRDEQFF.

J is TRBJ2-5 and V is TRBV20-1; the D is unclear. V lost 8 bases to trimming and J lost 5 bases, with 12 bases between them. The germline CDR1 and CDR2 sequences are DFQATT and SNEGSKA (reference sequence). The CDR3 totals 11 residues. CDR3 amino acids: CSRPELETQYF. CDR3 DNA sequence: TGCAGTCGGCCCGAACTGGAGACCCAGTACTTC.

The chain recombines TRBV7-9 with TRBJ2-7, with D uncertain. The V and J ends lost 5 bases and 6 bases respectively, with 20 bases between them. This CDR3 comprises 15 residues. CDR1 is SEHNR, CDR2 FQNEAQ, per germline (reference sequence). CDR3 sequence: CASSGVTSPILEQYF. The CDR3 DNA follows: TGTGCCAGCAGCGGAGTCACTTCCCCGATTCTCGAGCAGTACTTC.

This clonotype was seen many times. The chain links TRBV5-1 to TRBJ2-2, with D unresolved. Trimming pared 0 bases from V and 7 bases from J, leaving 4 bases between. CDR3 length: 12 residues. CDR1 is SGHRS and CDR2 is YFSETQ in the germline V gene. CDR3 loop: CASSLEYGELFF. The CDR3, as DNA: TGCGCCAGCAGCTTGGAGTACGGGGAGCTGTTTTTT.